The clone carrying this T cell receptor (beta chain) is categorized as medium-sized. Its specificity is not known. The data were produced by immunoSEQ multiplex PCR, yet TCRdb's version contains in-frame clones alone and is incomplete. The sample has 30,000 to 35,000 clones, none seen only once. This record belongs to a study of T cells after posttransplantation cyclophosphamide. On the day of bone marrow donation, the related graft donor provided peripheral blood. The CDR3 length is 13 residues. With 6 bases clipped from V and 5 bases from J, the junction kept 7 bases outside the gene matches. Germline-derived CDR1 and CDR2 are WSHSY and SAAADI. Study-wide results and limits: Blood and skin or GI T cell repertoires showed limited TRB overlap. Donor-recipient repertoire similarity was low at 1-2 months, rising over year one.

Source material: PBMCs. This sequence originates from a woman aged 25-40 years in good health and a related stem cell transplant donor. The chain links TRBV10-2 to TRBJ2-7, with 7 bases that match TRBD1. The CDR3 loop reads CASSRDSLNEQYF. DNA of the CDR3: TGCGCCAGCAGCCGGGACAGCCTTAACGAGCAGTACTTC.